Detailed here is one T cell receptor (beta chain). Followed over time, Seattle patients had been enrolled while infection was active. V lost 0 bases, J lost 1 base, and 4 bases stayed unmatched. Germline assignment: CDR1 LNHNV and CDR2 YYDKDF (reference sequence). The CDR3 loop spans 17 amino acids. Assay used: immunoSEQ multiplex PCR; TCRdb lists only in-frame clones, some missing. The table shows about 210,000 clones, with approximately 81% occurring only once. This sample is drawn from a study of blood T cell repertoires in COVID-19. Study summary: Sites in the United States, Italy and Spain provided acute and convalescent COVID-19 samples.

The chain is built from TRBV15 and TRBJ2-5; TRBD2 aligns across 11 bases. The sample taken for sequencing was peripheral blood. The receptor's source is an elderly woman with COVID-19, enrolled during active disease. In nucleotides, the CDR3 is TGTGCCACCAGCAGAGATCTTACTAGCGGGGGCCAAGAGACCCAGTACTTC. Protein: CATSRDLTSGGQETQYF.